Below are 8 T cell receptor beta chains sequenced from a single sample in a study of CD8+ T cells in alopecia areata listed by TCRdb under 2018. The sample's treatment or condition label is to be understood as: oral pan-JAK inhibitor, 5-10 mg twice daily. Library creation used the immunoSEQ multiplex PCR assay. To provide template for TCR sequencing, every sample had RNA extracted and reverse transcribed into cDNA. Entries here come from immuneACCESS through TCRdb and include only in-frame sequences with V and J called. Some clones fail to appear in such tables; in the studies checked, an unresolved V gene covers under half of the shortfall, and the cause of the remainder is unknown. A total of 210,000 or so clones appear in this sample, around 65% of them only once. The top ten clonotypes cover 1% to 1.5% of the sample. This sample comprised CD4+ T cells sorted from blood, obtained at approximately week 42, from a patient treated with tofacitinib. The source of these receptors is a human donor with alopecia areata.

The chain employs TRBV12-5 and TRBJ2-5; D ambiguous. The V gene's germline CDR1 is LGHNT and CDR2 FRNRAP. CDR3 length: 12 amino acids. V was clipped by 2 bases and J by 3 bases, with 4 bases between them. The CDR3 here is CASGLSEETQYF. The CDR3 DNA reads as TGTGCTAGTGGTTTGTCCGAAGAGACCCAGTACTTC.

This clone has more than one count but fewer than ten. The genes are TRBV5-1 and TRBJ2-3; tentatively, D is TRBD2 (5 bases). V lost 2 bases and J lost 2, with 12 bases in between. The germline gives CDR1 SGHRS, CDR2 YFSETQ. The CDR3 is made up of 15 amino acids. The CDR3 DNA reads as TGCGCCAGCAGCTTCCGGGGAATCTACACAGATACGCAGTATTTT. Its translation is CASSFRGIYTDTQYF.

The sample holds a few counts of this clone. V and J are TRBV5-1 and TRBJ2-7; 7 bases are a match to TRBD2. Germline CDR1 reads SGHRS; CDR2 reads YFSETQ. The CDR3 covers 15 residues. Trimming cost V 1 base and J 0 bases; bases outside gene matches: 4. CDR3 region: CASSLNSGYSYEQYF. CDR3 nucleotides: TGCGCCAGCAGCTTGAATAGCGGGTACTCCTACGAGCAGTACTTC.

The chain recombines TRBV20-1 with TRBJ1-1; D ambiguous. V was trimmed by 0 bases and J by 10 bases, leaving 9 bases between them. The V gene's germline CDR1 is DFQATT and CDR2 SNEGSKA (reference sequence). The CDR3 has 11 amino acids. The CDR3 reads CSARDQIAAFF. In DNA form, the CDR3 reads TGCAGTGCTAGAGATCAGATAGCAGCTTTCTTT.

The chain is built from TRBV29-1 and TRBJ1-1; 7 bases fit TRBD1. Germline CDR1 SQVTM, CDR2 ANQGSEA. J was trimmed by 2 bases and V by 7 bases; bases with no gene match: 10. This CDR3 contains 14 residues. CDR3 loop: CSALKGGPNTEAFF. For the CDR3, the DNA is TGCAGCGCCCTAAAAGGGGGCCCTAACACTGAAGCTTTCTTT.

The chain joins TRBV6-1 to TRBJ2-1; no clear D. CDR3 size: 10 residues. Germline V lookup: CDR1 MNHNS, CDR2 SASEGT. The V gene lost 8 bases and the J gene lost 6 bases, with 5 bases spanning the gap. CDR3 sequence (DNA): TGTGCCAGCTTTTTCAATGAGCAGTTCTTC. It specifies CASFFNEQFF.

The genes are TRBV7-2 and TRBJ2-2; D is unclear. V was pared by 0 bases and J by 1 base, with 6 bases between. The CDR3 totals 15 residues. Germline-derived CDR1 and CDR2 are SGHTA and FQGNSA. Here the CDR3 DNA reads TGTGCCAGCAGCTTAGCATTGCTGAACACCGGGGAGCTGTTTTTT. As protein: CASSLALLNTGELFF.

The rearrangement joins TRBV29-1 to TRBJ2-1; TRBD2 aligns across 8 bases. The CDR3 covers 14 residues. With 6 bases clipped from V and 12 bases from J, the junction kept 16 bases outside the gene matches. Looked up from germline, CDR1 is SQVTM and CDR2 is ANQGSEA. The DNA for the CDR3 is TGCAGCGTCCGCCCGGGACTAGGCGGGGTTGTGCAGTTCTTC. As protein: CSVRPGLGGVVQFF.